The rows below give T cell receptor beta chains drawn from one sample of a study of T cell responses to AZD1222 COVID-19 vaccine. Libraries were prepared by immunoSEQ multiplex PCR; TCRdb keeps only in-frame clonotypes and omits some of them. The table has 99,000 or so clones, around 76% seen once. Source: peripheral blood, taken on day 0 of AZD1222 vaccination. These receptors all come from an adult in good health. The CDR3 runs from the conserved cysteine through the conserved F or W. A D gene is named only where the DNA matches it firmly. Clone size is given for some rows only: seen once, a few or many times, or a class if the clone is expanded.

>TRBV7-9|TRBJ1-2|.|.|14
CASSLSGTNYGYTF
TGTGCCAGCAGCTTATCAGGGACGAACTATGGCTACACCTTC
>TRBV7-7|TRBJ2-5|.|.|15
CASSLGGPLQETQYF
TGTGCTAGCAGCTTAGGAGGACCGTTACAAGAGACCCAGTACTTC
>TRBV7-9|TRBJ2-7|.|.|12
CASSLGGDEQYF
TGTGCCAGCAGCTTAGGAGGGGACGAGCAGTACTTC
>TRBV7-9|TRBJ2-5|.|few|13
CASSSPVGETQYF
TGTGCCAGCTCGTCCCCGGTTGGGGAGACCCAGTACTTC
>TRBV27|TRBJ2-2|TRBD2|.|14
CASSFLAGAGELFF
TGTGCCAGCAGTTTTCTAGCGGGGGCCGGGGAGCTGTTTTTT
>TRBV10-3|TRBJ2-2|TRBD1|.|16
CAIRTGGNANTGELFF
TGTGCCATCAGGACAGGGGGTAACGCGAACACCGGGGAGCTGTTTTTT
>TRBV7-8|TRBJ2-7|TRBD1|.|13
CASSRGQAAEQYF
TGTGCCAGCAGCCGAGGACAGGCGGCCGAGCAGTACTTC
>TRBV29-1|TRBJ1-1|.|.|15
CSVVFHGGANTEAFF
TGCAGCGTTGTTTTCCATGGCGGAGCGAACACTGAAGCTTTCTTT
>TRBV4-3|TRBJ1-2|.|.|14
CASSQETRAYGYTF
TGCGCCAGCAGCCAAGAAACGAGGGCCTATGGCTACACCTTC
>TRBV3-1/TRBV3-2|TRBJ1-3|.|.|14
CASSVTDSGNTIYF
TGTGCCAGCAGCGTAACAGACTCTGGAAACACCATATATTTT
>TRBV6-5|TRBJ1-4|.|.|14
CASRTGGVNEKLFF
TGTGCCAGCAGAACGGGAGGGGTTAATGAAAAACTGTTTTTT
>TRBV18|TRBJ2-1|TRBD1|.|15
CASSLQGDLYNEQFF
TGTGCCAGCTCACTTCAGGGGGATCTTTACAATGAGCAGTTCTTC
>TRBV7-2|TRBJ1-2|.|.|15
CASSLVSGNNYGYTF
TGTGCCAGCAGCTTAGTTTCGGGAAATAACTATGGCTACACCTTC
>TRBV5-8|TRBJ2-7|.|few|15
CASSELGLESYEQYF
TGTGCCAGCAGCGAACTGGGACTTGAATCCTACGAGCAGTACTTC
>TRBV19|TRBJ2-6|.|.|13
CASSISGANVLTF
TGTGCCAGTAGTATTTCCGGGGCCAACGTCCTGACTTTC
>TRBV7-2|TRBJ2-5|TRBD2|.|14
CASSFGRGGETQYF
TGTGCCAGCAGCTTTGGTCGGGGGGGCGAGACCCAGTACTTC
>TRBV6-2/TRBV6-3|TRBJ1-2|.|once|13
CASSFQGSYGYTF
TGTGCCAGCAGTTTTCAGGGGAGCTATGGCTACACCTTC
>TRBV15|TRBJ1-5|TRBD1|.|16
CATSRDQTGGNQPQHF
TGTGCCACCAGCAGAGATCAAACAGGGGGCAATCAGCCCCAGCATTTT
>TRBV9|TRBJ1-2|TRBD1|.|16
CASSVGGQGGRYGYTF
TGTGCCAGCAGCGTGGGGGGACAGGGTGGTCGCTATGGCTACACCTTC
>TRBV19|TRBJ1-1|.|.|11
CASSSLIRAFF
TGTGCCAGTAGTTCGTTGATCCGGGCTTTCTTT
>TRBV7-9|TRBJ2-7|TRBD1|.|15
CASSLSGTGSHEQYF
TGTGCCAGCAGCTTATCCGGGACAGGGAGCCACGAGCAGTACTTC
>TRBV11-2|TRBJ1-6|.|few|12
CASNLNQGPLHF
TGTGCCAGCAACCTTAACCAGGGGCCCCTCCACTTT
>TRBV5-1|TRBJ1-6|.|.|15
CASSLGPHTNSPLHF
TGCGCCAGCAGCTTGGGGCCGCACACAAATTCACCCCTCCACTTT
>TRBV6-5|TRBJ1-1|.|.|11
CASTKGTEAFF
TGTGCCAGCACTAAGGGAACTGAAGCTTTCTTT
>TRBV9|TRBJ2-3|.|few|17
CASSPRETRGRGDTQYF
TGTGCCAGCAGCCCTCGGGAGACTAGGGGAAGAGGAGATACGCAGTATTTT
>TRBV11-2|TRBJ2-1|.|.|14
CASSSTVGSNEQFF
TGTGCCAGCAGCTCGACAGTAGGATCGAATGAGCAGTTCTTC
>TRBV19|TRBJ1-4|.|.|11
CASSAKVKLFF
TGTGCCAGTTCTGCAAAGGTGAAACTGTTTTTT
>TRBV2|TRBJ2-2|.|few|14
CASIPSAEGGELFF
TGTGCCAGCATACCTAGCGCGGAGGGCGGGGAGCTGTTTTTT
>TRBV6-2/TRBV6-3|TRBJ1-1|TRBD1|large|14
CASSYWGQGNEAFF
TGTGCCAGCAGTTACTGGGGACAGGGGAATGAAGCTTTCTTT
>TRBV19|TRBJ1-3|TRBD1|.|16
CASSNPHRGEGNTIYF
TGTGCCAGTAGTAACCCTCACAGGGGGGAGGGAAACACCATATATTTT
>TRBV2|TRBJ1-4|TRBD1|.|13
CASSRDRVEKLFF
TGTGCCAGCAGCCGGGACAGGGTTGAAAAACTGTTTTTT
>TRBV5-4|TRBJ2-2|TRBD1|.|16
CASSFFDRGGIGELFF
TGTGCCAGCAGCTTCTTCGACAGGGGGGGAATCGGGGAGCTGTTTTTT
>TRBV19|TRBJ1-3|.|.|11
CATKPGNTIYF
TGTGCCACCAAACCCGGAAACACCATATATTTT
>TRBV29-1|TRBJ2-3|TRBD1|.|14
CSVKQQGAADTQYF
TGCAGCGTTAAACAACAGGGGGCGGCAGATACGCAGTATTTT
>TRBV4-2|TRBJ2-1|.|.|17
CASSLQQGAGNYNEQFF
TGTGCCAGCAGCCTCCAACAGGGCGCGGGGAACTACAATGAGCAGTTCTTC